This T cell receptor (beta chain) was identified during a study of graft-versus-host responses after intestinal transplantation (dated by TCRdb to the early 2020s). Study-level background: The transplants that recipients got were multivisceral, liver-intestinal, or isolated intestinal. Anti-thymocyte globulin induction was given to all recipients, followed by maintenance tacrolimus and steroids for 2 to 3 years. Bulk TCR-beta CDR3 sequencing was used to track graft-versus-host and host-versus-graft alloreactive T cell clones in the graft, circulation and bone marrow after intestinal transplantation. Alloreactive clones were identified by sequencing pre-transplant mixed lymphocyte reaction products and comparing them with unstimulated pre-transplant donor and recipient T cells. Of the 20 to 25 intestinal transplant recipients enrolled in the cohort, one of whom was a retransplant, a few patients without pretransplant specimens were excluded. Donor T cell macrochimerism was defined as a peak of at least 4% donor T cells among recipient peripheral blood mononuclear cells. Instead of going to the commercial service, samples from a few later patients were sequenced in-house on an Illumina MiSeq and processed with MiXCR.

Blood samples were collected up to 4 times in the first month after transplant and then at least monthly when available. To note about this clone: The antigen it binds to is not known. No per-base quality is available; no much larger clone lies one base away.

The CDR3 covers 13 residues, taking in both the cysteine and the phenylalanine. The retained sequence is limited to the CDR3, 39 bases, with the frame set at the first base. The germline V gene encodes CDR1 LNHDA and CDR2 SQIVND (reference sequence). V is pared back by 3 bases and J by 1 base, with 6 bases lying between the germline termini. The method was the immunoSEQ multiplex PCR assay. High-throughput TCR-beta CDR3 sequencing of genomic DNA from most patients was performed by Adaptive Biotechnologies. Per the original workflow: Adaptive's ImmunoSEQ software was the source of the TCR sequencing data for over 15 patients, while three other patients were processed with MiXCR and VDJtools. CDR3 nucleotide sequences shared by donor and recipient were removed because the origin of these sequences could not be assigned. At least 2-fold expansion over unstimulated cells and a minimum CFSE-low frequency of 0.002% (template counts) or 0.001% (read counts) were required for clones to be classified as alloreactive. Mappable clones were those detected in sequenced pre-transplant spleen, lymph node, or MLR CFSE-low populations of the donor or recipient. The cumulative frequency of alloreactive clones was calculated as a percentage of all sequences, weighted by copy number. The table was pulled from immuneACCESS by TCRdb, which kept in-frame rearrangements only. Such tables lose some clones; where checked, under half of the loss comes from unresolved V genes, and the rest has no known cause. Clone size and V and J calls were adopted from that table, with D and trimming inferred from the DNA. For this sample the table gives 21,000 or so clones, of which roughly 89% were detected only once. The top ten constitute 5.1% of the sample.

Overall study outcomes, separate from this receptor: Peak levels of circulating GvH clones were associated with declines in HvG clones early after transplant. GvH clones turned up in recipient bone marrow, with some appearing earlier in ileal mucosa or blood, a pattern consistent with an intestinal mucosal origin. In patients with donor T cell macrochimerism, the allografts had high GvH to HvG T cell clonal ratios. The relatively low number and heterogeneity of intestinal transplant patients limited the conclusions.

The chain is assembled from TRBV19 and TRBJ1-1; no D gene is confidently identified. The TCR comes from a human patient who received an intestinal transplant, so some T cells may come from the graft donor. The specimen comprised PBMCs, sampled about 69 days after intestinal transplantation. The DNA reads TGTGCCAGTAGTATTCCCGGGAACACTGAAGCTTTCTTT. This translates into CASSIPGNTEAFF.